This T cell receptor (beta chain) was obtained from a study of blood T cell repertoires in COVID-19 (dated by TCRdb to about 2020). For context, the study as a whole: Samples from collaborators originated in the United States, Italy and Spain and spanned both the acute and convalescent phases of COVID-19. The material from the prospective study consisted of cDNA or gDNA derived from T cells, B-cell-depleted T cells, or PBMCs. Subjects who had been exposed to COVID-19, were actively infected with it, or had recovered from it provided the deeply sampled blood TCRbeta repertoires that made up the dataset. The repertoires were released in a freely available public database meant as a resource for research on the immune response to SARS-CoV-2. The samples were drawn from the first 160 participants of the ongoing ImmuneRACE study and from more than 1,000 subjects provided by 6 global collaborators. Sample metadata almost always included a de-identified subject ID, COVID-19 status, age in years and sex. Where HLA class I and class II types were available, the types were taken from metadata supplied by the sample provider, not from assay-based typing.

There are 18 amino acids in the CDR3, from cysteine to phenylalanine inclusive. CDR3 DNA only is kept here, 54 bases in frame from base 1. In the germline V gene, CDR1 corresponds to SGHAT and CDR2 to FQNNGV. Relative to germline, V is missing 0 bases and J is missing 2 bases, with 1 base of the junction outside any gene match. TCRbeta CDR3 regions were amplified from genomic DNA by means of the immunoSEQ Assay, a bias-controlled multiplex PCR. The published analysis was carried out like this. Nucleated cell counts per sample were estimated from amplification of reference gene primers within the assay. To quantify the absolute abundance of each unique TCRbeta CDR3 rearrangement, sequence reads were collapsed and filtered. For each sample, productive Simpson clonality was calculated as the square root of Simpson's diversity index over productive rearrangements. TCRdb limited this immuneACCESS table to in-frame rearrangements with V and J called. A share of clones is missing; checked studies link under half to unresolved V genes, and the rest is unexplained. V, J and clone size derive from that table, while D and trimming were established from the DNA sequence. A total of roughly 25,000 clones appear in this sample, more than 75% of them only once. Over 8% of the sample comes from the top ten.

Regarding this clone: The target of this receptor is not known. No qualities accompany the bases; no much larger clone lies one base away.

Collaborating institutions collected whole blood in K2EDTA tubes following their own protocols. For TCRbeta analysis, collaborators shipped samples in one of three forms: frozen whole blood, isolated PBMCs, or DNA extracted from either of those sample types. Overall results and qualifications from the work: Clinical and demographic metadata were provided uncurated, with the amount varying by source and participant.

What was sequenced was peripheral blood. The chain links TRBV11-2 with TRBJ2-1, with TRBD2 matching 16 junction bases. This receptor was taken from a human donor in a cohort sampled during active COVID-19. DNA sequence: TGTGCCAGCAGCTTAGAGGGACTAGCGGGGGGGACCTACAATGAGCAGTTCTTC. This is translated as CASSLEGLAGGTYNEQFF. With the portions outside the CDR3 filled from the reference TRBV11-2 and TRBJ2-1 genes, the complete variable region becomes EAGVAQSPRYKIIEKRQSVAFWCNPISGHATLYWYQQILGQGPKLLIQFQNNGVVDDSQLPKDRFSAERLKGVDSTLKIQPAKLEDSAVYLCASSLEGLAGGTYNEQFFGPGTRLTVL.